This passage covers 28 T cell receptor beta chains from one sample sequenced in a study of blood T cells in healthy people across ages. A J-beta primer mix and a sample-barcoded 5' primer were used in a second PCR of roughly 7 to 12 cycles. TCRdb reprocessed the 5' RACE reads with MiXCR, giving one entry per CDR3 protein. The sample shows around 800,000 distinct CDR3 sequences, 62% of them seen only once. The sample comprised blood. These receptors were collected from a man aged 25-45 years in good health.

The genes are TRBV27 and TRBJ2-7, with D perhaps matching TRBD1 (5 bases). The J call may be wrong; the DNA end is better matched by TRBJ2-5. CDR3 size: 11 residues. CDR1 and CDR2 from the germline V gene are MNHEY and SMNVEV (reference sequence). CDR3 loop: CASRQRETQYF. DNA for the CDR3: TGTGCCTCGAGACAGCGTGAGACCCAGTACTTC.

Comment on this clonotype: A junction end diverges from the germline sequence, so it may reflect a read error. This chain joins TRBV25-1 and TRBJ1-2; D unclear. This CDR3 has 14 amino acids. Germline CDR1 and CDR2: MGHDK and SYGVNS. The CDR3 sequence is CVSSETVGMDGYTF. CDR3 coding DNA: TGTGTCAGCAGTGAGACTGTGGGCATGGATGGCTACACCTTC.

The rearrangement links TRBV5-1 to TRBJ2-7; D is ambiguous. Germline V CDR1 and CDR2: SGHRS, YFSETQ. The V end was cut by 2 bases, the J end by 5 bases, with 11 bases between. The CDR3 is 13 residues long. This CDR3 reads CASSFMGSNEQYF. CDR3 nucleotide sequence: TGCGCCAGCAGCTTCATGGGTTCAAACGAGCAGTACTTC.

This sequence joins TRBV14 and TRBJ2-5, with TRBD1 as a possible D gene (5 bases). Trimming cost V 1 base and J 1 base, with 7 bases left between them. Germline CDR1 is SGHDN and CDR2 is FVKESK. The CDR3 spans 14 residues. CDR3 DNA sequence: TGTGCCAGCAGCCAAGGACAGTTCCAAGAGACCCAGTACTTC. Protein product: CASSQGQFQETQYF.

The chain uses TRBV5-1 and TRBJ2-5, with D possibly matching TRBD1 (5 bases). CDR1 and CDR2 from the germline V gene are SGHRS and YFSETQ. CDR3 length equals 14 residues. V gave up 2 bases and J gave up 6 bases, with 14 bases separating them. The CDR3 DNA reads TGCGCCAGCAGCTTCCAGGGCAGGGCAAAGACCCAGTACTTC. Protein: CASSFQGRAKTQYF.

The chain combines TRBV6-2 or TRBV6-3 with TRBJ1-2; D is perhaps TRBD1 (5 bases). The V and J ends lost 0 bases and 2 bases respectively, with 10 bases between them. The germline V gene encodes CDR1 MNHEY and CDR2 SVGEGT. The CDR3 runs 15 residues. The CDR3, as DNA: TGTGCCAGCAGTTACTCGATAGGGGCGAACTATGGCTACACCTTC. As protein: CASSYSIGANYGYTF.

V and J are TRBV20-1 and TRBJ2-7; 9 bases are shared with TRBD1. The CDR3 extends over 15 amino acids. V was pared by 2 bases and J by 6 bases, with 11 bases of the junction left unmatched. Germline lookup yields CDR1 DFQATT and CDR2 SNEGSKA (reference sequence). CDR3 protein: CSARRGPGQGGEQYF. CDR3 coding DNA: TGCAGTGCTAGACGTGGGCCGGGACAGGGAGGCGAGCAGTACTTC.

The gene calls are TRBV30 and TRBJ2-5; D not resolved. CDR1 is GTSNPN, CDR2 SVGIG, per germline (reference sequence). V was pared by 2 bases and J by 2 bases, with 9 bases between. The CDR3 length is 13 residues. CDR3 sequence (DNA): TGTGCCTGGAGTCCCCCGGTGCAAGAGACCCAGTACTTC. It codes for CAWSPPVQETQYF.

This rearrangement joins TRBV28 to TRBJ2-7, with 8 bases that match TRBD1. V shed 1 base and J 5 bases; nucleotides not matched to a gene: 7. This CDR3 comprises 15 residues. Germline V CDR1 and CDR2: MDHEN, SYDVKM. CDR3 nucleotide sequence: TGTGCCAGCAGTTTATTTACAGGGGGTATCCACGAGCAGTACTTC. It yields the protein CASSLFTGGIHEQYF.

The chain recombines TRBV28 with TRBJ2-7; 9 nucleotides line up with TRBD1. V shed 6 bases, J shed 2 bases, and the junction held 5 bases outside the gene matches. CDR1 MDHEN and CDR2 SYDVKM come from the germline V gene. The CDR3 is 14 amino acids. Here the CDR3 DNA reads TGTGCCAGCAGCGCGACAGGGGGGACCTACGAGCAGTACTTC. Its translation is CASSATGGTYEQYF.

The chain recombines TRBV27 with TRBJ2-5; 7 bases line up with TRBD2. CDR1 and CDR2 from the germline V gene are MNHEY and SMNVEV (reference sequence). The CDR3 sequence is 14 residues long. With 1 base clipped from V and 4 bases from J, the junction kept 3 bases outside the gene matches. For the CDR3, the DNA is TGTGCCAGCAGTTTATGGTCTAGCGGAGAGACCCAGTACTTC. This sequence encodes CASSLWSSGETQYF.

This sequence joins TRBV19 and TRBJ1-1; D gene ambiguous. V was pared by 6 bases and J by 9 bases, with 23 bases between. This CDR3 is 15 amino acids long. Per the germline V gene, CDR1 is LNHDA and CDR2 is SQIVND (reference sequence). The CDR3 DNA is TGTGCCAGTAGCCCATTGGGCCCCCATGGAACTAAAGCTTTCTTT. Translation: CASSPLGPHGTKAFF. Full variable domain (rest looked up from reference TRBV19 and TRBJ1-1): DGGITQSPKYLFRKEGQNVTLSCEQNLNHDAMYWYRQDPGQGLRLIYYSQIVNDFQKGDIAEGYSVSREKKESFPLTVTSAQKNPTAFYLCASSPLGPHGTKAFFGQGTRLTVV.

The V and J genes are TRBV7-9 and TRBJ1-1, with D possibly being TRBD1 (5 bases). Germline V gene sequence: CDR1 SEHNR, CDR2 FQNEAQ (reference sequence). This CDR3 region has 11 residues. Trimming took 2 bases from V and 11 from J, leaving 9 bases between them. CDR3 sequence: CASSLSQGAFF. CDR3 bases: TGTGCCAGCAGCTTAAGTCAGGGTGCTTTCTTT.

The chain recombines TRBV3-1 with TRBJ2-1; 11 nucleotides line up with TRBD1. The tail of the sequence fits TRBJ2-7 better, so the J call may be wrong. This CDR3 comprises 17 residues. CDR1 and CDR2 (germline): LGHDT, YNNKEL (reference sequence). The DNA for the CDR3 is TGTGCCAGCAGCCAAGGCCCCGGGACAGGGGGTCGTAATGAGCAGTACTTC. The encoded protein is CASSQGPGTGGRNEQYF.

There are a few counts of this clonotype. The chain combines TRBV5-6 with TRBJ2-5; no clear D. The CDR3 contains 12 residues. Germline assignment: CDR1 SGHDT and CDR2 YYEEEE. Trimming cost V 1 base and J 13 bases, with 14 bases left between them. DNA of the CDR3: TGTGCCAGCAGCTTGCAGGCTCTGCCCAGGTACTTC. This codes for CASSLQALPRYF.

This clonotype was found a few times. This sequence joins TRBV6-6 and TRBJ2-5, with TRBD1 matching over 7 bases. Germline V lookup: CDR1 MNHNY, CDR2 SVGAGI (reference sequence). The CDR3 is 13 amino acids. After removal of 5 bases from V and 6 bases from J, the junction contained 6 bases not matched to a gene. As DNA, the CDR3 is TGTGCCAGCAGTAGACAGGGATTTCAGACCCAGTACTTC. It is translated as CASSRQGFQTQYF.

V is TRBV12-3 or TRBV12-4 and J is TRBJ2-7; D call uncertain. The CDR3 runs to 12 residues. The ends were cut back, 6 bases at V and 7 bases at J, with 13 bases in the middle. The CDR3 bases are TGTGCCAGCAGCCGCGACCGGCTGGAGCAGTACTTC. Its protein product is CASSRDRLEQYF.

This chain uses TRBV28 with TRBJ2-5, with unresolved D. Germline V gene lookup returns CDR1 MDHEN and CDR2 SYDVKM. The CDR3 totals 12 residues. The ends were cut back, 7 bases at V and 5 bases at J, with 11 bases in the middle. For the CDR3, the DNA is TGTGCCAGCACAGCCTTGGGGGAGACCCAGTACTTC. Amino acids: CASTALGETQYF.

The chain uses TRBV7-9 and TRBJ2-7; D is perhaps TRBD2 (6 bases). The J call may be in error: the DNA end matches TRBJ2-5 better. Germline V lookup: CDR1 SEHNR, CDR2 FQNEAQ (reference sequence). There are 14 residues in the CDR3. CDR3 nucleotides: TGTGCCAGCAGCCCCCCGGGGGAACCTGGGACCCAGTACTTC. Its translation: CASSPPGEPGTQYF.

This chain uses TRBV7-9 with TRBJ2-2; possible D gene TRBD1, 5 bases. CDR1 is SEHNR, CDR2 FQNEAQ, per germline (reference sequence). This CDR3 has 16 residues. Trimming shortened V by 1 base and J by 3 bases, and 12 bases separated the two germline ends. CDR3 coding DNA: TGTGCCAGCAGCTTAGACAGGACGGCCTACACCGGGGAGCTGTTTTTT. Translation: CASSLDRTAYTGELFF. The whole variable domain, remainder taken from reference TRBV7-9 and TRBJ2-2, is DTGVSQNPRHKITKRGQNVTFRCDPISEHNRLYWYRQTLGQGPEFLTYFQNEAQLEKSRLLSDRFSAERPKGSFSTLEIQRTEQGDSAMYLCASSLDRTAYTGELFFGEGSRLTVL.

This clonotype was counted only a few times. The V call is TRBV7-2, the J call TRBJ2-5, with D perhaps matching TRBD1 or TRBD2 (6 bases each). The end of the DNA aligns better with TRBJ2-7, so the J call may be wrong. CDR1 SGHTA and CDR2 FQGNSA come from the germline V gene. This CDR3 is 14 amino acids long. The CDR3 DNA sequence: TGTGCCAGCAGCTTGTACCTACAGGGAGGCGAGCAGTACTTC. It specifies CASSLYLQGGEQYF.

A remark on this clonotype: The junction differs from germline at one of its ends, possibly a read error. The J gene is TRBJ2-5, the V gene TRBV7-8, with 8 positions matching TRBD2. The J call may be in error: the DNA end matches TRBJ2-7 better. The CDR3 covers 12 residues. The germline V gene has CDR1 SGHVS and CDR2 FQNEAQ. CDR3 loop: CVSSLAGFEQYF. For the CDR3, the DNA is TGTGTCAGCAGCTTAGCGGGGTTCGAGCAGTACTTC.

This chain uses TRBV20-1 with TRBJ2-5, with TRBD2 matching 10 bases. With 3 bases clipped from V and 4 bases from J, the junction kept 5 bases outside the gene matches. This CDR3 has 14 residues. Per germline, CDR1 DFQATT and CDR2 SNEGSKA (reference sequence). This CDR3 reads CSASKASGGETQYF. The CDR3 DNA reads TGCAGTGCTAGTAAGGCTAGCGGGGGAGAGACCCAGTACTTC.

The chain combines TRBV9 with TRBJ2-5, with D unclear. This CDR3 has 14 residues. CDR1 SGDLS and CDR2 YYNGEE come from the germline V gene. V lost 4 bases to trimming and J lost 5 bases, with 15 bases between them. The CDR3 DNA follows: TGTGCCAGCAGCCCGGGCTGGCCGGGTGAGACCCAGTACTTC. Translation gives CASSPGWPGETQYF.

The chain couples TRBV14 to TRBJ2-1, with 7 bases fitting TRBD1. There are 19 residues in the CDR3. V was pared by 7 bases and J by 0 bases, with 18 bases of the junction left unmatched. CDR1 and CDR2 (germline): SGHDN, FVKESK. In DNA form, the CDR3 reads TGTGCCAGCACTTCCCTTAAAGGTACAGGGGCGAGCTCCTACAATGAGCAGTTCTTC. Translation: CASTSLKGTGASSYNEQFF.

Only one count was recorded for this clonotype. This chain uses TRBV5-5 with TRBJ2-1, with 7 bases that match TRBD1. Per the germline V gene, CDR1 is SGHKS and CDR2 is YYEKEE (reference sequence). The CDR3 is 15 amino acids. Trimming removed 4 bases from V and 2 bases from J; junction bases left unmatched: 6. The CDR3: CASSGWDSAYNEQFF. The CDR3 DNA reads as TGTGCCAGCAGCGGGTGGGACAGTGCCTACAATGAGCAGTTCTTC.

The V gene is TRBV20-1, the J gene TRBJ2-7; 9 nucleotides line up with TRBD2. Trimming took 6 bases from V and 5 from J; bases not matched to a gene: 11. Germline-derived CDR1 and CDR2 are DFQATT and SNEGSKA (reference sequence). This CDR3 region has 14 residues. CDR3 nucleotides: TGCAGTGCCATGGAAACGGGACTAGCCCACGAGCAGTACTTC. Protein: CSAMETGLAHEQYF.

The chain carries TRBV12-3 or TRBV12-4 and TRBJ2-7; 9 nucleotides agree with TRBD1. Trimming took 1 base from V and 2 from J; bases not matched to a gene: 6. The CDR3 runs to 16 residues. The CDR3 coding sequence is TGTGCCAGCAGTTTAGTCGGGACAGGGTTGACCTACGAGCAGTACTTC. Amino acids: CASSLVGTGLTYEQYF.